Following are 19 T cell receptor beta chains from one sample sequenced in a study of Ad26.COV2.S vaccination and SARS-CoV-2 variants. Repertoires were generated with immunoSEQ multiplex PCR, while TCRdb's copy carries only in-frame clones and drops some. The table includes about 350,000 clones, around 88% detected once. Treatment described: 15 to 20 received Ad26.COV2.S at low or high dose, single or two shots; about five received placebo; per-sample allocation not given. Sample collection was performed on day 63 after the first vaccine or placebo injection. The sample here was peripheral blood, taken in a trial of Ad26.COV2.S vaccine versus placebo. These receptors were obtained from a person aged 18-65 years who received the Ad26.COV2.S COVID-19 vaccine or a placebo.

The rearrangement uses TRBV18 and TRBJ2-5; D is undetermined. This CDR3 contains 12 residues. V dropped 0 bases and J dropped 7 bases, with 6 bases sitting between them. The germline V gene has CDR1 KGHSH and CDR2 LQKENI. The DNA of the CDR3 is TGTGCCAGCTCACCACCGGGCGGGACCCAGTACTTC. Its protein is CASSPPGGTQYF.

The J gene is TRBJ1-1, the V gene TRBV2; D not certain. The V and J ends lost 6 bases and 4 bases respectively, with 6 bases between them. The CDR3 loop spans 11 amino acids. Germline V gene sequence: CDR1 SNHLY, CDR2 FYNNEI. CDR3 in amino acids: CASRSGTEAFF. The CDR3 DNA reads as TGTGCCAGCAGATCGGGCACTGAAGCTTTCTTT. The full variable domain, completed using reference TRBV2 and TRBJ1-1, is EPEVTQTPSHQVTQMGQEVILRCVPISNHLYFYWYRQILGQKVEFLVSFYNNEISEKSEIFDDQFSVERPDGSNFTLKIRSTKLEDSAMYFCASRSGTEAFFGQGTRLTVV.

The genes are TRBV10-3 and TRBJ1-5; no reliable D call. Between the trimmed V and J ends, which lost 3 bases and 1 base, there was a span of 10 bases. CDR1 is ENHRY, CDR2 SYGVKD, per germline. This CDR3 spans 15 amino acids. CDR3 in amino acids: CAISDRGPSNQPQHF. As DNA, the CDR3 is TGTGCCATCAGTGACAGAGGGCCAAGCAATCAGCCCCAGCATTTT.

The V gene is TRBV28, the J gene TRBJ1-4, with 7 positions matching TRBD1. There are 19 residues in the CDR3. Germline CDR1 MDHEN, CDR2 SYDVKM. The V gene end was trimmed by 5 bases and the J gene end by 0 bases; junction bases not matched to a gene: 15. This CDR3 reads CASSLLFAQGGSTNEKLFF. The CDR3, as DNA: TGTGCCAGCAGTCTCCTTTTTGCGCAGGGGGGATCAACTAATGAAAAACTGTTTTTT.

This clone was counted between two and nine times. J is TRBJ1-5 and V is TRBV19; D gene ambiguous. Germline CDR1 reads LNHDA; CDR2 reads SQIVND (reference sequence). V lost 3 bases to trimming and J lost 1 base, with 10 bases between them. The CDR3 spans 15 residues. CDR3 amino acids: CASSIVPKSNQPQHF. DNA for the CDR3: TGTGCCAGTAGTATTGTCCCGAAAAGCAATCAGCCCCAGCATTTT.

The genes are TRBV19 and TRBJ2-5, with D uncertain. The germline V and J ends were trimmed by 5 bases and 8 bases, with 15 bases remaining between them. Germline CDR1 and CDR2: LNHDA and SQIVND (reference sequence). This CDR3 is 13 amino acids long. The CDR3 reads CASSDWVDTTQYF. The DNA of the CDR3 is TGTGCCAGTAGTGACTGGGTCGATACCACCCAGTACTTC.

V usage is TRBV28 and J usage is TRBJ2-7; TRBD2 matches 9 bases. This CDR3 region has 16 residues. J was trimmed by 3 bases and V by 4 bases; bases with no gene match: 10. The germline CDR1 and CDR2 sequences are MDHEN and SYDVKM. The DNA of the CDR3 is TGTGCCAGCAGTTCCTCAATAGCGGGAGAGAACTACGAGCAGTACTTC. Its protein product is CASSSSIAGENYEQYF.

This chain links TRBV7-9 with TRBJ1-2; D ambiguous. The CDR3 sequence is 15 residues long. Germline V lookup: CDR1 SEHNR, CDR2 FQNEAQ (reference sequence). Trimming cost V 6 bases and J 2 bases, with 16 bases left between them. The CDR3 region is CASRPNDGRNYGYTF. CDR3 bases: TGTGCCAGCAGACCAAATGACGGCCGAAACTATGGCTACACCTTC.

The chain links TRBV19 to TRBJ1-1; 9 nucleotides line up with TRBD1. Germline trimming cut 4 bases from V and 6 bases from J; bases unmatched to any gene: 3. CDR1 LNHDA and CDR2 SQIVND come from the germline V gene (reference sequence). The CDR3 covers 13 residues. CDR3 coding DNA: TGTGCCAGTAGTAGCACAGGGGGCTCTGAAGCTTTCTTT. It specifies CASSSTGGSEAFF.

The rearrangement uses TRBV19 and TRBJ1-1; 8 nucleotides align to TRBD1. Germline CDR1 is LNHDA and CDR2 is SQIVND (reference sequence). Trimming at V came to 8 bases and at J to 5 bases, leaving 7 bases not matched to a gene. The CDR3 is 13 residues long. The CDR3 region is CASVDRVGTEAFF. The CDR3 DNA reads TGTGCCAGTGTGGACAGGGTGGGGACTGAAGCTTTCTTT.

The gene calls are TRBV18 and TRBJ1-6; D gene unclear. CDR3 length equals 17 residues. CDR1 is KGHSH, CDR2 LQKENI, per germline. The V end was cut by 3 bases, the J end by 0 bases, with 12 bases between. The chain's CDR3 is CASSPGLMSSYNSPLHF. The CDR3 nucleotides are TGTGCCAGCTCACCCGGACTGATGAGCTCCTATAATTCACCCCTCCACTTT.

The chain recombines TRBV6-1 with TRBJ2-7; D perhaps matches TRBD1 (5 bases). V dropped 2 bases and J dropped 2 bases, with 16 bases sitting between them. The CDR3 runs 16 residues. The V gene's germline CDR1 is MNHNS and CDR2 SASEGT. Here the CDR3 reads CASSEPAPPRAYEQYF. Written as DNA, the CDR3 is TGTGCCAGCAGTGAACCCGCTCCCCCCAGGGCCTACGAGCAGTACTTC.

The J gene is TRBJ2-1, the V gene TRBV6-2 or TRBV6-3, with TRBD2 identical over 10 bases. Germline V gene sequence: CDR1 MNHEY, CDR2 SVGEGT. Unmatched junction bases numbered 9, after V lost 2 bases and J lost 5 bases. The CDR3 loop spans 17 amino acids. CDR3 residues: CASSYTRGLAGDNEQFF. The CDR3 region has the DNA TGTGCCAGCAGTTACACACGAGGGCTAGCGGGGGACAATGAGCAGTTCTTC.

The V call is TRBV28, the J call TRBJ1-2, with D maybe TRBD1 (5 bases). V lost 6 bases, J lost 7 bases, and 15 bases lay in between. The CDR3 has 13 residues. The germline CDR1 and CDR2 sequences are MDHEN and SYDVKM. This chain's CDR3 is CASRTVWGVGYTF. In DNA form, the CDR3 reads TGTGCCAGCAGAACTGTCTGGGGGGTTGGCTACACCTTC.

This sequence joins TRBV29-1 and TRBJ1-2, with unresolved D. Germline lookup yields CDR1 SQVTM and CDR2 ANQGSEA. Trimming stripped 6 bases from V and 8 bases from J, with 22 bases between. This CDR3 contains 14 residues. CDR3 bases: TGCAGCGTCCAACCCTCCGACGGCGTTGGGGGCTACACCTTC. Translation gives CSVQPSDGVGGYTF.

The CDR3: CASSRDSTYEQYF. Written as DNA, the CDR3 is TGTGCCAGCAGCAGGGACAGCACCTACGAGCAGTACTTC. The V and J genes are TRBV7-6 and TRBJ2-7, with 7 bases identical to TRBD1. The germline CDR1 and CDR2 sequences are SGHVS and FNYEAQ. The CDR3 runs to 13 residues. With 5 bases clipped from V and 2 bases from J, the junction kept 3 bases outside the gene matches.

The CDR3: CASSLWDRGQWISYEQYF. The DNA of the CDR3 is TGTGCCAGCAGCTTATGGGACAGGGGGCAATGGATTTCCTACGAGCAGTACTTC. The chain links TRBV7-9 to TRBJ2-7, with 12 positions matching TRBD1. Germline V lookup: CDR1 SEHNR, CDR2 FQNEAQ (reference sequence). V gave up 2 bases and J gave up 1 base; unmatched junction bases: 9. The CDR3 consists of 18 residues. Full variable domain (rest looked up from reference TRBV7-9 and TRBJ2-7): DTGVSQNPRHKITKRGQNVTFRCDPISEHNRLYWYRQTLGQGPEFLTYFQNEAQLEKSRLLSDRFSAERPKGSFSTLEIQRTEQGDSAMYLCASSLWDRGQWISYEQYFGPGTRLTVT.

The CDR3 region is CASSSQVGVTSYNEQFF. CDR3 bases: TGCGCCAGCAGCTCCCAGGTCGGAGTGACCTCCTACAATGAGCAGTTCTTC. V and J are TRBV5-1 and TRBJ2-1; the D is unclear. In germline, CDR1 is SGHRS, CDR2 YFSETQ. The CDR3 has 17 amino acids. V lost 3 bases to trimming and J lost 0 bases, with 16 bases between them.

This chain connects TRBV5-4 to TRBJ1-1, with a possible D match to TRBD1 (5 bases). This CDR3 has 13 residues. The germline V gene has CDR1 SGHNT and CDR2 YYREEE (reference sequence). Trimming removed 5 bases from V and 1 base from J, with 9 bases in between. CDR3: CASRPGGNTEAFF. DNA of the CDR3: TGTGCCAGCAGACCGGGGGGGAACACTGAAGCTTTCTTT.